This TCR beta chain was retrieved from a study of Ad26.COV2.S vaccination and SARS-CoV-2 variants. About the study: Once, or twice with 56 days between doses, Ad26.COV2.S was given intramuscularly. Study-wide findings and caveats: Vaccinees showed greater spike-specific TCR breadth than placebo recipients. The breadth of spike-specific CD8+ and CD4+ T cell responses after vaccination was reportedly substantial. Vaccine recipients and placebo recipients showed similar non-spike TCR breadth.

A remark on this clone: The antigen is unknown.

The germline V gene has CDR1 SEHNR and CDR2 FQNEAQ (reference sequence). CDR3 size: 15 residues. Trimming removed 4 bases from V and 4 bases from J, with 13 bases in between. Regarding treatment: about 20 received Ad26.COV2.S at low or high dose, single or two shots; about five received placebo; per-sample allocation not given. Following the first vaccine or placebo injection, samples were taken on day 63. Method: immunoSEQ multiplex PCR; TCRdb's copy keeps in-frame clones and lacks some. Of 250,000 or so clones in the sample, around 85% are singletons; the top ten hold roughly 3%. The sequence was collected from a person aged 18-65 years who received the Ad26.COV2.S COVID-19 vaccine or a placebo. The rearrangement uses TRBV7-9 and TRBJ1-4; D is perhaps TRBD1 (6 bases). The sample in question was peripheral blood, obtained in a trial of Ad26.COV2.S vaccine versus placebo. The CDR3 sequence: CASSSRGGGNEKLFF. CDR3 DNA sequence: TGTGCCAGCAGCTCCAGGGGCGGGGGTAATGAAAAACTGTTTTTT.